The 25 T cell receptor beta chains listed next were all sequenced from one sample in a study of T cells in Graves' hyperthyroidism and ophthalmopathy. Regions amplified from RNA transcripts were the TCR beta CDR3 regions. A first-round RT-PCR of the TCR CDR3 used the HTBI primer set. TCRdb fed the multiplex PCR reads into MiXCR, producing one record per CDR3 protein. The data hold 200,000 to 250,000 distinct CDR3 sequences, with roughly 18% observed a single time. Specimen: blood. These receptors were obtained from a man aged 40-55 years with Graves' hyperthyroidism.

The table lists this clonotype with many counts. The chain is built from TRBV5-1 and TRBJ1-1; possible D gene TRBD1, 5 bases. V lost 0 bases and J lost 6, with 6 bases in between. Germline CDR1 reads SGHRS; CDR2 reads YFSETQ. This CDR3 contains 12 residues. The CDR3 nucleotides are TGCGCCAGCAGCTTGGAAGGGGCTGAAGCTTTCTTT. Encoded protein: CASSLEGAEAFF.

V usage is TRBV6-2 or TRBV6-3 and J usage is TRBJ2-3, with 8 bases matching TRBD2. Trimming cost V 6 bases and J 6 bases; bases outside gene matches: 11. Germline CDR1 reads MNHEY; CDR2 reads SVGEGT. The CDR3 is 15 amino acids. CDR3 loop: CASSPSGGALDTQYF. The CDR3, as DNA: TGTGCCAGCAGCCCCTCCGGGGGGGCCTTGGATACGCAGTATTTT.

This clonotype has at least ten counts. V usage is TRBV2 and J usage is TRBJ2-2, with TRBD1 identical over 8 bases. Germline V gene data show CDR1 as SNHLY and CDR2 as FYNNEI. The V and J ends lost 4 bases and 3 bases, in that order; junction bases with no gene match: 4. This CDR3 contains 15 residues. The CDR3 spells CASSVQGVDTGELFF. In DNA, the CDR3 is TGTGCCAGCAGTGTACAGGGGGTGGACACCGGGGAGCTGTTTTTT. The whole variable domain, remainder taken from reference TRBV2 and TRBJ2-2, is EPEVTQTPSHQVTQMGQEVILRCVPISNHLYFYWYRQILGQKVEFLVSFYNNEISEKSEIFDDQFSVERPDGSNFTLKIRSTKLEDSAMYFCASSVQGVDTGELFFGEGSRLTVL.

Note on this clonotype: The junction shows a germline mismatch at one end, possibly a read error. The chain recombines TRBV5-6 with TRBJ2-1; no firm D call. CDR3 size: 15 residues. Germline CDR1 SGHDT, CDR2 YYEEEE. The CDR3 sequence is CASSDTRTPYSEQFF. In nucleotides, the CDR3 is TGTGCCAGCAGCGATACCAGGACCCCCTACAGTGAGCAGTTCTTC.

This clonotype was seen more than once but under ten times. The V and J genes are TRBV4-1 and TRBJ2-5; 16 bases are a match to TRBD2. Germline CDR1 reads MGHRA; CDR2 reads YSYEKL. This CDR3 is built from 19 residues. Trimming cost V 3 bases and J 5 bases; bases outside gene matches: 12. DNA of the CDR3: TGCGCCAGCAGCCATCGCCAGGGACTAGCGGGGGGGCGGGCGGAGACCCAGTACTTC. Translated, it gives CASSHRQGLAGGRAETQYF.

This clonotype has a count of ten or more. The chain carries TRBV7-2 and TRBJ2-3; 11 positions agree with TRBD2. CDR3 length equals 15 residues. Germline CDR1 reads SGHTA; CDR2 reads FQGNSA. V lost 5 bases, J lost 7 bases, and 8 bases stayed unmatched. CDR3 DNA sequence: TGTGCCAGCAGCCCGGGGCCTAGCGGGGGGTATACGCAGTATTTT. Residues: CASSPGPSGGYTQYF. Full variable domain (missing parts from reference TRBV7-2 and TRBJ2-3): GAGVSQSPSNKVTEKGKDVELRCDPISGHTALYWYRQSLGQGLEFLIYFQGNSAPDKSGLPSDRFSAERTGGSVSTLTIQRTQQEDSAVYLCASSPGPSGGYTQYFGPGTRLTVL.

V is TRBV28 and J is TRBJ2-7, with a possible D match to TRBD2 (5 bases). The CDR3 is 12 residues long. The V end lost 7 bases, the J end lost 1 base, and 8 bases lay between the germline ends. Germline lookup yields CDR1 MDHEN and CDR2 SYDVKM. The CDR3 sequence: CASIGGSYEQYF. The CDR3 DNA sequence: TGTGCCAGCATAGGAGGTTCCTACGAGCAGTACTTC.

At least ten counts were recorded for this clonotype. The chain uses TRBV5-1 and TRBJ1-1, with a possible D match to TRBD1 (6 bases). Trimming shortened V by 0 bases and J by 5 bases, and 11 bases separated the two germline ends. This CDR3 comprises 14 residues. Germline values: CDR1 SGHRS, CDR2 YFSETQ. In nucleotides, the CDR3 is TGCGCCAGCAGCTTGGCCAGGGGTAAAACTGAAGCTTTCTTT. It yields the protein CASSLARGKTEAFF.

The CDR3, as DNA: TGTGCCAGCACCCGGGACAGCCAAGGAAGAAACACCATATATTTT. It yields the protein CASTRDSQGRNTIYF. The genes are TRBV3-1 and TRBJ1-3; 7 positions agree with TRBD1. This CDR3 is built from 15 residues. Unmatched junction bases numbered 11, after V lost 7 bases and J lost 5 bases. From germline, CDR1 is LGHDT and CDR2 YNNKEL (reference sequence). Drawing the rest from reference TRBV3-1 and TRBJ1-3, the complete variable domain is DTAVSQTPKYLVTQMGNDKSIKCEQNLGHDTMYWYKQDSKKFLKIMFSYNNKELIINETVPNRFSPKSPDKAHLNLHINSLELGDSAVYFCASTRDSQGRNTIYFGEGSWLTVV.

The table lists this clonotype with many counts. The CDR3 reads CATMDRSDEQYF. The CDR3 DNA is TGTGCCACGATGGACAGGTCAGACGAGCAGTACTTC. The chain is built from TRBV10-3 and TRBJ2-7; 7 bases are a match to TRBD1. J lost 5 bases, V lost 10 bases, and 8 bases had no gene match. CDR3 size: 12 residues. Germline values: CDR1 ENHRY, CDR2 SYGVKD.

V and J are TRBV7-6 and TRBJ1-2; the match to TRBD1 covers 7 bases. From germline, CDR1 is SGHVS and CDR2 FNYEAQ. With 5 bases clipped from V and 1 base from J, the junction kept 1 base outside the gene matches. CDR3 length: 13 residues. The CDR3 nucleotides read TGTGCCAGCAGCCAGGGGGTTAACTATGGCTACACCTTC. Translated, it gives CASSQGVNYGYTF.

This clonotype occurred many times. J is TRBJ1-6 and V is TRBV11-2; tentative D call: TRBD1 (6 bases). The length of the CDR3 is 13 residues. Deletions cut 5 bases from V and 11 bases from J, with 13 bases between. Germline assignment: CDR1 SGHAT and CDR2 FQNNGV. The CDR3 loop reads CASSLTGYPPLHF. Here the CDR3 DNA reads TGTGCCAGCAGCCTAACAGGGTACCCACCCCTCCACTTT.

This clonotype was counted ten times or more. This chain joins TRBV27 and TRBJ2-1; TRBD2 matches 10 bases. Trimming took 5 bases from V and 3 from J; bases not matched to a gene: 13. Germline loops: CDR1 MNHEY, CDR2 SMNVEV (reference sequence). The CDR3 has 18 amino acids. The CDR3 DNA is TGTGCCAGCAGTCAACCTCACCCGGTAGCGGGGGGCTACAATGAGCAGTTCTTC. This sequence encodes CASSQPHPVAGGYNEQFF.

This clonotype was observed a handful of times. Since a much larger clone is just one base distant, this may be a read error. The V and J genes are TRBV20-1 and TRBJ1-1; D is undetermined. This CDR3 comprises 13 residues. Germline V gene data show CDR1 as DFQATT and CDR2 as SNEGSKA (reference sequence). Trimming took 7 bases from V and 8 from J, leaving 20 bases between them. The CDR3 DNA follows: TGCAGTGTTAGCGGCCAGGTGCGGGCAGAAGCTTTCTTT. Its translation is CSVSGQVRAEAFF.

This clonotype turned up a few times. The V and J genes are TRBV19 and TRBJ1-2; 10 nucleotides line up with TRBD1. CDR3 length: 14 amino acids. Trimming removed 5 bases from V and 8 bases from J; junction bases left unmatched: 8. Looked up from germline, CDR1 is LNHDA and CDR2 is SQIVND (reference sequence). The DNA of the CDR3 is TGTGCCAGTAGTGTGACGACAGGGGGCAGCGGCTACACCTTC. This translates into CASSVTTGGSGYTF.

This clonotype was seen a few times. The chain employs TRBV4-2 and TRBJ1-5; D unclear. This CDR3 comprises 13 residues. Germline V gene sequence: CDR1 LGHNA, CDR2 YNFKEQ. V gave up 2 bases and J gave up 3 bases, with 5 bases separating them. For the CDR3, the DNA is TGTGCCAGCAGCCAACAGGACAATCAGCCCCAGCATTTT. The encoded protein is CASSQQDNQPQHF.

J is TRBJ2-3 and V is TRBV20-1; D unresolved. CDR3 length equals 11 residues. In germline, CDR1 is DFQATT, CDR2 SNEGSKA (reference sequence). V shed 0 bases and J shed 9 bases, with 7 bases lying between them. Here the CDR3 reads CSAREQGTQYF. The CDR3 DNA is TGCAGTGCTAGAGAACAAGGCACGCAGTATTTT.

This clonotype was seen repeatedly, ten times or more. The V call is TRBV3-1, the J call TRBJ2-1; D perhaps matches TRBD2 (7 bases). The CDR3 is 15 amino acids. Germline V lookup: CDR1 LGHDT, CDR2 YNNKEL (reference sequence). The germline V and J ends were trimmed by 1 base and 6 bases, with 13 bases remaining between them. The CDR3 DNA reads as TGTGCCAGCAGCCAAGCGGGGGGCAGCGGCAATGAGCAGTTCTTC. It is translated as CASSQAGGSGNEQFF.

In its sample, this clonotype was seen many times. The chain carries TRBV7-2 and TRBJ1-2; possibly TRBD1 for D (6 bases). The germline CDR1 and CDR2 sequences are SGHTA and FQGNSA. V lost 3 bases and J 2 bases, leaving 10 bases between the germline ends. The CDR3 is 14 amino acids. CDR3 loop: CASSFRGRNYGYTF. CDR3 sequence (DNA): TGTGCCAGCAGCTTCCGGGGGCGGAACTATGGCTACACCTTC.

This clonotype was found many times. The rearrangement links TRBV6-1 to TRBJ1-5; D not certain. Germline values: CDR1 MNHNS, CDR2 SASEGT. CDR3 size: 15 residues. V was shortened by 2 bases and J by 3 bases, with 11 bases between the two germline ends. This chain's CDR3 is CASSEQASFNQPQHF. The DNA for the CDR3 is TGTGCCAGCAGTGAACAGGCGTCTTTCAATCAGCCCCAGCATTTT.

The table lists this clonotype with many counts. J is TRBJ1-4 and V is TRBV20-1, with 8 bases matching TRBD1. This CDR3 has 14 residues. CDR1 is DFQATT, CDR2 SNEGSKA, per germline (reference sequence). V gave up 1 base and J gave up 8 bases; unmatched junction bases: 6. For the CDR3, the DNA is TGCAGTGCTAGAGTTAACAGGGGGGACGAAAAACTGTTTTTT. It codes for CSARVNRGDEKLFF.

There are a few counts of this clonotype. One junction end does not reproduce the germline sequence, and a read error may be involved. The chain is built from TRBV18 and TRBJ2-1; maybe TRBD1 (5 bases). This CDR3 has 15 amino acids. The germline gives CDR1 KGHSH, CDR2 LQKENI. CDR3: CASSPQGPSCNEQFF. The CDR3 DNA follows: TGTGCCAGCTCACCTCAGGGCCCCTCCTGCAATGAGCAGTTCTTC.

The chain combines TRBV12-3 or TRBV12-4 with TRBJ2-1; the match to TRBD2 covers 14 bases. The trim removed 6 bases at V and 2 bases at J, leaving 15 bases unmatched. The CDR3 length is 20 residues. The DNA of the CDR3 is TGTGCCAGCAGCAACCCGCCGGGACTAGCGGGAGAGAGCCCCTACAATGAGCAGTTCTTC. Encoded protein: CASSNPPGLAGESPYNEQFF.

This clonotype occurred many times. This chain links TRBV20-1 with TRBJ2-7; D may match TRBD1 or TRBD2 (5 bases each). The CDR3 loop spans 13 amino acids. V was shortened by 5 bases and J by 4 bases, with 15 bases between the two germline ends. CDR1 and CDR2 from the germline V gene are DFQATT and SNEGSKA (reference sequence). The CDR3 DNA follows: TGCAGTGCTGGGGGACGAAGCGCTTACGAGCAGTACTTC. Its translation: CSAGGRSAYEQYF.

This clonotype was detected a few times. This may arise from a read error, as a much more abundant clone is one base away. V usage is TRBV7-9 and J usage is TRBJ1-3; no clear D. CDR1 and CDR2 from the germline V gene are SEHNR and FQNEAQ (reference sequence). This CDR3 comprises 10 residues. DNA of the CDR3: TGTGCCAGCTTTGGGAACACCATGTATTTT. This codes for CASFGNTMYF.